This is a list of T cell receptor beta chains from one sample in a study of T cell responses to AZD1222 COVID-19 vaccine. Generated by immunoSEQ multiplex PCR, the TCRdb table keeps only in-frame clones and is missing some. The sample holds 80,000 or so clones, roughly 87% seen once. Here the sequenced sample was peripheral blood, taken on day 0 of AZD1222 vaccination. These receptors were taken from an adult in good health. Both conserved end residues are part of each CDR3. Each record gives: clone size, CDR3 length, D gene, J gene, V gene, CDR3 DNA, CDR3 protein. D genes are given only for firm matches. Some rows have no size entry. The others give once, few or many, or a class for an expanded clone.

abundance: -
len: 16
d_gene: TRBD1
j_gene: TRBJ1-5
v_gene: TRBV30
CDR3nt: TGTGCCTGGAGTCCGACGACAGGGGGCGGGCGTCAGCCCCAGCATTTT
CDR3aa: CAWSPTTGGGRQPQHF

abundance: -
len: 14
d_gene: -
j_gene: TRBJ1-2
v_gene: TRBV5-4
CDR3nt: TGTGCCAGCAGCCCTGGGGGCGCGACGGGGGGCTACACCTTC
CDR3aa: CASSPGGATGGYTF

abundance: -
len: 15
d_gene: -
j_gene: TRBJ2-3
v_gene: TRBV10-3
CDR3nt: TGTGCCATCAGTGAGTCCCCTCTTCTAGCAGATACGCAGTATTTT
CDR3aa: CAISESPLLADTQYF

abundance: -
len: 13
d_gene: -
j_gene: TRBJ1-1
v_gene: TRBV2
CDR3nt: TGTGCCAGCAGTGAGTCTAATTGGTCTGAAGCTTTCTTT
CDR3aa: CASSESNWSEAFF

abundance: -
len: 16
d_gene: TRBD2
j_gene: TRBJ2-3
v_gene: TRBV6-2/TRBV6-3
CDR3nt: TGTGCCAGCAGTGGTGGACTAGCGGGAGTAACAGATACGCAGTATTTT
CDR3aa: CASSGGLAGVTDTQYF

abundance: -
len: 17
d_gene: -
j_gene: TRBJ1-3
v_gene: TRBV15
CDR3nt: TGTGCCACCAGCAGAATAGGACCCATCAGGGCTGGAAACACCATATATTTT
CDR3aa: CATSRIGPIRAGNTIYF

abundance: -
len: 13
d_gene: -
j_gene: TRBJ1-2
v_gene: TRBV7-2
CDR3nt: TGTGCCAGCAGCTCGACAACCTCCTATGGCTACACCTTC
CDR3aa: CASSSTTSYGYTF

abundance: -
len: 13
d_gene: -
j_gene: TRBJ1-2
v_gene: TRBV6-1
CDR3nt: TGTGCCAGCAGTGAATCCGGGAGGATTGGCTACACCTTC
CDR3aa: CASSESGRIGYTF

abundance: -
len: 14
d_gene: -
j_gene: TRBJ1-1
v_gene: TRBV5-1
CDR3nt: TGCGCCAGCAGTCGGGACCTGGGTCGGGGTGAAGCTTTCTTT
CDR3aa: CASSRDLGRGEAFF

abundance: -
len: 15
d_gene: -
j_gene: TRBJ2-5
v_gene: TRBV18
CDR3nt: TGTGCCAGCTCACCAAGGGCGGGAACCGGAGAGACCCAGTACTTC
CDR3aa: CASSPRAGTGETQYF

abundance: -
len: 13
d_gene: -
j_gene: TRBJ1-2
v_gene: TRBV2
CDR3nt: TGTGCCACCACGGACGGAAACCCTTCTGGCTACACCTTC
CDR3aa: CATTDGNPSGYTF

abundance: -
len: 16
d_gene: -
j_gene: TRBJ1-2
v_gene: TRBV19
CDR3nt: TGTGCCAGTAGTCTGAGGGGGACCACACCTAACTATGGCTACACCTTC
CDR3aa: CASSLRGTTPNYGYTF

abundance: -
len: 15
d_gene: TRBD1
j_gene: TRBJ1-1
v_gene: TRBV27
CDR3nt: TGTGCCAGCAGTGATGACAGGGGGCTGTACACTGAAGCTTTCTTT
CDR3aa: CASSDDRGLYTEAFF

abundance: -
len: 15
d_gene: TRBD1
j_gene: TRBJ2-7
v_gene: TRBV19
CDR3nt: TGTGCCAGATTGGTTGGGGGACAGGGGGTTTACGAGCAGTACTTC
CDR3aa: CARLVGGQGVYEQYF

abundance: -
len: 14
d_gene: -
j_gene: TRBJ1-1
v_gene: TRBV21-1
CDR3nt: TGTGCCAGCAGCAAATCTATAGAGAACACTGAAGCTTTCTTT
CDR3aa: CASSKSIENTEAFF

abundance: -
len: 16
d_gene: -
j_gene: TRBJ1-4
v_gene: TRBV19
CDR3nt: TGTGCCAGTAGTAATCCAACAGGGCCGGTGGGTGAAAAACTGTTTTTT
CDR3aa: CASSNPTGPVGEKLFF

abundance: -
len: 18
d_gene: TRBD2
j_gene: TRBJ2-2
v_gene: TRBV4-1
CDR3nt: TGCGCCAGCAGCCAAGATCTTGACGCGGGAGGAGGCACCGGGGAGCTGTTTTTT
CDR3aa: CASSQDLDAGGGTGELFF

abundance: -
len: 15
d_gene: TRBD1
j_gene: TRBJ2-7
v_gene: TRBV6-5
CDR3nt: TGTGCCAGCAGTTTTTTCTCCGGACAGGACTACGAGCAGTACTTC
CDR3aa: CASSFFSGQDYEQYF

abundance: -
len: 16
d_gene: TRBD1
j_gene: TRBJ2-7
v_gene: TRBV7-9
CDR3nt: TGTGCCAGCAGCAACACTCGGGACAGGGTCGACTACGAGCAGTACTTC
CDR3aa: CASSNTRDRVDYEQYF

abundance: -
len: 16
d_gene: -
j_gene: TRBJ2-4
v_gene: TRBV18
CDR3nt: TGTGCCAGCTCACCCTTATTCGGAGCGGGCCTAAACATTCAGTACTTC
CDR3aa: CASSPLFGAGLNIQYF

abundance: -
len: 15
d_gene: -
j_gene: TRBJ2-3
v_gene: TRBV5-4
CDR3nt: TGTGCCAGCAGCTTGAAGGCAGGGGGCACAGATACGCAGTATTTT
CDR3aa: CASSLKAGGTDTQYF

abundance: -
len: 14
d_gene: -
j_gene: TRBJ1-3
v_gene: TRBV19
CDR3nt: TGTGCCAGTAGTCCCTCAGGACTCGGAAACACCATATATTTT
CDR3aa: CASSPSGLGNTIYF

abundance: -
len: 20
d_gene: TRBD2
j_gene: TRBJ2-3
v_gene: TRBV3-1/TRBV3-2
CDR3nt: TGTGCCAGCAGCCAAGAGGCGACTAGCGGGAGGTGGGTCAGCACAGATACGCAGTATTTT
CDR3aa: CASSQEATSGRWVSTDTQYF

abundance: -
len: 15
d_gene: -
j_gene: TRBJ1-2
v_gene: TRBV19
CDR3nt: TGTGCCAGTAGTATCACCCTTCAGGCTAACTATGGCTACACCTTC
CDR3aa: CASSITLQANYGYTF

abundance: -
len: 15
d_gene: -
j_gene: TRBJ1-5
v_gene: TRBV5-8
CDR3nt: TGTGCCAGCAGCTGGGCGGGCAGCGGCAATCAGCCCCAGCATTTT
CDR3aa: CASSWAGSGNQPQHF

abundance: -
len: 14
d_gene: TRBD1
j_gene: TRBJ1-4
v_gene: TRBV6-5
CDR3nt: TGTGCCAGCAGTTACTCGGACAGGGGGGAAAAACTGTTTTTT
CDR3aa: CASSYSDRGEKLFF

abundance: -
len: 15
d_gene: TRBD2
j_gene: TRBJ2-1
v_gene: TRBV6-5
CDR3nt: TGTGCCAGCAGGGCGAGCGGGAGTTCCTACAATGAGCAGTTCTTC
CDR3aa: CASRASGSSYNEQFF

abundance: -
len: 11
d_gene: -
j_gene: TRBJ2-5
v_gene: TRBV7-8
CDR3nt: TGTGCCAGCAGCGTTGTGGAGACCCAGTACTTC
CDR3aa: CASSVVETQYF

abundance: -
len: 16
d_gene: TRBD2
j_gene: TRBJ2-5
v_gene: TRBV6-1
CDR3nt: TGTGCCAGCAGTGAATTGGGCGGGGGACCCCAAGAGACCCAGTACTTC
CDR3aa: CASSELGGGPQETQYF

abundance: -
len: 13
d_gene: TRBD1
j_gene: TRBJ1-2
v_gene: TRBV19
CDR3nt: TGTGCCAGTAGTCCACAGGGGGTCTATGGCTACACCTTC
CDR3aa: CASSPQGVYGYTF

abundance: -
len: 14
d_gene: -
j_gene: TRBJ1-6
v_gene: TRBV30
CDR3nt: TGTGCCTGGAAACCTCTGGGGGGCAATTCACCCCTCCACTTT
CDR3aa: CAWKPLGGNSPLHF

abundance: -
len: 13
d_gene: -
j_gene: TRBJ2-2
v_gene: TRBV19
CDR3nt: TGTGCCAGCAGGACACTCCCCACCGGGGAGCTGTTTTTT
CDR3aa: CASRTLPTGELFF

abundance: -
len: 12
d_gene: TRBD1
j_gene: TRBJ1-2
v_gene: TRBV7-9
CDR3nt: TGTGCCAGCAGCTTAGGCGGGACAGATCATGTCTTC
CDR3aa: CASSLGGTDHVF

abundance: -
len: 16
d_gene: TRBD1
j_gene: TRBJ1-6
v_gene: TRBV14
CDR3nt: TGTGCCAGCAGCCAAAGGACAGGGGGCTATAATTCACCCCTCCACTTT
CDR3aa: CASSQRTGGYNSPLHF

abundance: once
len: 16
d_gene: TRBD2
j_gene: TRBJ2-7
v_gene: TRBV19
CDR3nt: TGTGCCAGTAGTATAGGACTAGCTCCTCTCGCCTACGAGCAGTACTTC
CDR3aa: CASSIGLAPLAYEQYF

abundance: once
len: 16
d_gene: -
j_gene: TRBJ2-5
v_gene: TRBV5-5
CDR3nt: TGTGCCAGCAGCCACACCCCGCGGCGGGAATTGGAGACCCAGTACTTC
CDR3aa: CASSHTPRRELETQYF

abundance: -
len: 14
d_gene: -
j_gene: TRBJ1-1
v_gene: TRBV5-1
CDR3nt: TGCGCCAGCAGTCTGGGAGAGGGCGAACTTCGGGCTTTCTTT
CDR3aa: CASSLGEGELRAFF

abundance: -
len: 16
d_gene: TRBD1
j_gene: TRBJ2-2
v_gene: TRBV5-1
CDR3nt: TGCGCCAGCCTACCGGGACAGGGGATGTTCACCGGGGAGCTGTTTTTT
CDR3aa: CASLPGQGMFTGELFF

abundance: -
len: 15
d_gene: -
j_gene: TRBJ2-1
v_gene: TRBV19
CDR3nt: TGTGCCAGTAGTACAAGCCCTGCCAGAGGCAATGAGCAGTTCTTC
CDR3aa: CASSTSPARGNEQFF

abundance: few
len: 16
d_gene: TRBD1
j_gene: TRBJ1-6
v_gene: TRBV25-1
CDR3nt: TGTGCCAGCAGTGAAATGATCGGGACAGGGGATTCACCCCTCCACTTT
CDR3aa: CASSEMIGTGDSPLHF

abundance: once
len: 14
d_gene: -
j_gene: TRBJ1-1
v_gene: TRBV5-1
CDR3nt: TGCGCCAGCAGCCCCACACAGGGCGGAGGTGAAGCTTTCTTT
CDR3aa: CASSPTQGGGEAFF

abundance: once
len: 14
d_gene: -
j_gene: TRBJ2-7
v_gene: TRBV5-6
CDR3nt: TGTGCCAGCAGCTTTAGAGGGGCAGGCTACGAGCAGTACTTC
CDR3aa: CASSFRGAGYEQYF

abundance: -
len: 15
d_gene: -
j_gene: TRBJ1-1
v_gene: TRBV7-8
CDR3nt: TGTGCCAGCAGCGAGGACAGTCAAATGAACACTGAAGCTTTCTTT
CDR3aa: CASSEDSQMNTEAFF

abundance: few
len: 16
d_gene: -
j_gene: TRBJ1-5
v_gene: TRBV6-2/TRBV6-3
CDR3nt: TGTGCCAGCAGTTACTCGAGTCGCGGAGGCAATCAGCCCCAGCATTTT
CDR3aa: CASSYSSRGGNQPQHF

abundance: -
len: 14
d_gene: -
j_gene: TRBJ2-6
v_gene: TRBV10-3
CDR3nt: TGTGCCATCAGCAGGGGGGAAGGGGCCAACGTCCTGACTTTC
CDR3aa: CAISRGEGANVLTF

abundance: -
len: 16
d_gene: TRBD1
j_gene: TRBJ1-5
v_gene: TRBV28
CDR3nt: TGTGCCAGCAGTTCCCCAGGGGACAGCGCCAATCAGCCCCAGCATTTT
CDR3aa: CASSSPGDSANQPQHF

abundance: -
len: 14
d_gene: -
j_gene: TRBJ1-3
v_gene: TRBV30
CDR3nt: TGTGCCTGGAGTGTCAAGTACTCTGGAAACACCATATATTTT
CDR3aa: CAWSVKYSGNTIYF

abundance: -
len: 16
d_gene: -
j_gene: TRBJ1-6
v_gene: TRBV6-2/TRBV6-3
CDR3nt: TGTGCCAGCAGTTACGCGGGACAAGCCTGGAATTCACCCCTCCACTTT
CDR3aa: CASSYAGQAWNSPLHF

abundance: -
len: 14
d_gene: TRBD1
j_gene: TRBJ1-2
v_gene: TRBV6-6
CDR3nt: TGTGCCAGCAGTACCGGACAGGGCGACTATGGCTACACCTTC
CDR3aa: CASSTGQGDYGYTF

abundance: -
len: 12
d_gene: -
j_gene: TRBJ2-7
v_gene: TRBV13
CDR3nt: TGTGCCAGCAGCTCCCCGAGAGGCGAGCAGTACTTC
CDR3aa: CASSSPRGEQYF

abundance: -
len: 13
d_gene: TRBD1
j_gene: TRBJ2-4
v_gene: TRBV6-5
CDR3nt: TGTGCCTCACAGGGGTCGAGAGATAACATTCAGTACTTC
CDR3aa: CASQGSRDNIQYF

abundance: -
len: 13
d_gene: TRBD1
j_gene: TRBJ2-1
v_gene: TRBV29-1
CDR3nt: TGCAGCTCTCGGACAGGCGCTTACAATGAGCAGTTCTTC
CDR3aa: CSSRTGAYNEQFF